This record looks at one TCR beta chain sequence and its context. Its antigen is unidentified. TCRdb's copy holds only in-frame clones and misses some; the assay was immunoSEQ multiplex PCR. The sample consists of roughly 5,800 clones, around 67% of them appearing once. This sample is drawn from a study of tumor-infiltrating lymphocytes in localized non-small cell lung cancer. The overall study: Patients included smokers and never-smokers with various histologies, some sampled after neoadjuvant chemotherapy. Findings of the study overall: Only some patients had TCR sequencing, depending on available tissue. IM1 and IM2 tumors showed no difference in T-cell fraction. Compared with uninvolved lung, tumors showed higher T cell infiltration by TCRbeta sequencing.

Per the germline V gene, CDR1 is SGHRS and CDR2 is YFSETQ. Trimming removed 0 bases from V and 5 bases from J, with 18 bases in between. The CDR3 sequence is 16 residues long. The chain links TRBV5-1 to TRBJ2-7; perhaps D is TRBD1 or TRBD2 (5 bases each). Material: uninvolved lung tissue not adjacent to the tumor. This clonotype originated in a human donor with non-small cell lung cancer. The CDR3 bases are TGCGCCAGCAGCTTGGGCATACGAGGGGCAGGCAACGAGCAGTACTTC. It translates to CASSLGIRGAGNEQYF.